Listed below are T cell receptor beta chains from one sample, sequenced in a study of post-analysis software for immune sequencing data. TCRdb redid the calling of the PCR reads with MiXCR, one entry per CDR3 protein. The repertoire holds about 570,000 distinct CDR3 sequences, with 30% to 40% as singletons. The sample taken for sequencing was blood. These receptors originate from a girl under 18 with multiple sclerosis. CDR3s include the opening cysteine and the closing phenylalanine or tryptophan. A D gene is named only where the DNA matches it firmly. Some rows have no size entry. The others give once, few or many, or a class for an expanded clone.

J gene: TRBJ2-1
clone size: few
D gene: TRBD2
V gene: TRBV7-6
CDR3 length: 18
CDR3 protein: CASSLRGGTSGVYNEQFF
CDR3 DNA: TGTGCCAGCAGCTTACGGGGCGGAACTAGCGGGGTGTACAATGAGCAGTTCTTC

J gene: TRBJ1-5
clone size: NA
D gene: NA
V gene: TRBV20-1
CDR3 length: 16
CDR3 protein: CSARDRLGLGNQPQHF
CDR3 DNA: TGCAGTGCTAGAGATCGGTTGGGGTTGGGCAATCAGCCCCAGCATTTT

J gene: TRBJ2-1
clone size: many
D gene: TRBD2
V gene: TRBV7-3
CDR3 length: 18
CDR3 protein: CASSLTGAGGRKGNEQFF
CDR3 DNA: TGTGCCAGCAGCTTAACGGGGGCGGGGGGCCGGAAAGGGAATGAGCAGTTCTTC

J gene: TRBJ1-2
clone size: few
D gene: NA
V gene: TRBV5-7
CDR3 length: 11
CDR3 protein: CASSLGCGYTF
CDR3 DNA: TGTGCCAGCAGCTTGGGGTGCGGCTACACCTTC

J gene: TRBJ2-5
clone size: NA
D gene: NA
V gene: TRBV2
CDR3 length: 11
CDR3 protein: CASSPQEAQYF
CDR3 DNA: TGTGCCAGCAGTCCCCAGGAGGCCCAGTACTTC

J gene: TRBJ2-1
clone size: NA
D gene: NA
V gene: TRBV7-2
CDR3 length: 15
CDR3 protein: CASSSRGESYNEQFF
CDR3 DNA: TGTGCCAGCAGCTCCCGGGGAGAGTCCTACAATGAGCAGTTCTTC

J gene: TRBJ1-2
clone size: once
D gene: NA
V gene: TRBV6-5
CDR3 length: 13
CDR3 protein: CASRSNCRYGYTF
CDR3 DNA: TGTGCCAGCAGATCGAACTGCAGATATGGCTACACCTTC

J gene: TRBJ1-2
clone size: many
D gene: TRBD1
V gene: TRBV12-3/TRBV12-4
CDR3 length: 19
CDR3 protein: CASSFYARGQGGAAYGYTF
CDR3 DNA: TGTGCCAGCAGTTTCTACGCAAGGGGACAGGGTGGGGCAGCCTATGGCTACACCTTC

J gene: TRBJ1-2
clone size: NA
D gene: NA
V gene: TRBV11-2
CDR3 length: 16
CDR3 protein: CASSSLRGGRGYGYTF
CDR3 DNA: TGTGCCAGCAGCTCCCTTAGAGGGGGGCGCGGCTATGGCTACACCTTC

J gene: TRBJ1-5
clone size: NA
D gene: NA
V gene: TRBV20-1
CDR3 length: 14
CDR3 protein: CSAIGHTMGQPQHF
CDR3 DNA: TGCAGTGCCATTGGACATACCATGGGTCAGCCCCAGCATTTT

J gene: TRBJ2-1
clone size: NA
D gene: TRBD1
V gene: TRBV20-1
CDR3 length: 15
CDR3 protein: CSAILGQVGYNEQFF
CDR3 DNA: TGCAGTGCCATCCTTGGACAGGTGGGCTACAATGAGCAGTTCTTC

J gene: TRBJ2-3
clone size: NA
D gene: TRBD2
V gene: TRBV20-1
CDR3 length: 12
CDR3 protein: CSAERGGHTQYF
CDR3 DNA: TGCAGTGCGGAGCGGGGGGGACATACGCAGTATTTT

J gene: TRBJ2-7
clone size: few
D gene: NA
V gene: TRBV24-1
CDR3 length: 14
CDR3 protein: CATSDLNSGYEQYF
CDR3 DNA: TGTGCCACCAGTGATTTAAATAGCGGCTACGAGCAGTACTTC

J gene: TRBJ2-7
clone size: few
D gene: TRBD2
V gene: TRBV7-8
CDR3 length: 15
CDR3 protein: CASSLASPGGYEQYF
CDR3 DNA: TGTGCCAGCAGCTTGGCCTCTCCGGGAGGCTACGAGCAGTACTTC

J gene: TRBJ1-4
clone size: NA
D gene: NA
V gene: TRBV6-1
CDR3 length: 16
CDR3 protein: CASTPVGGPFNEKLFF
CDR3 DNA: TGTGCCAGCACCCCGGTGGGGGGCCCATTTAATGAAAAACTGTTTTTT

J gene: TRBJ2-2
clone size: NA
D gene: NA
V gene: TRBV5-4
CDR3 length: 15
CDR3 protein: CASNDRGGTTGELFF
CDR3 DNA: TGTGCCAGCAACGACAGGGGAGGGACCACCGGGGAGCTGTTTTTT

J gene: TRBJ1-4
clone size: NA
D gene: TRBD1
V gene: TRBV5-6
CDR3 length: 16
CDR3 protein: CASSLYTGATNEKLFF
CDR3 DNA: TGTGCCAGCAGCTTATACACAGGGGCAACTAATGAAAAACTGTTTTTT

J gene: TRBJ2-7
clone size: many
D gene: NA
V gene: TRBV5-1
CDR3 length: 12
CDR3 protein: CASTDSSYEQYF
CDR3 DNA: TGCGCCAGCACTGACAGTTCCTACGAGCAGTACTTC

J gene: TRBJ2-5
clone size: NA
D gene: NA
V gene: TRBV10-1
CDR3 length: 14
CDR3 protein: CASSDLGQQETQYF
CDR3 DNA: TGCGCCAGCAGTGATTTAGGGCAGCAAGAGACCCAGTACTTC

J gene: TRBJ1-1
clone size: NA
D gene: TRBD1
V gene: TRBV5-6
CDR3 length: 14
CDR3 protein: CASIRTGENTEAFF
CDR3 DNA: TGTGCCAGCATTCGGACAGGGGAGAACACTGAAGCTTTCTTT

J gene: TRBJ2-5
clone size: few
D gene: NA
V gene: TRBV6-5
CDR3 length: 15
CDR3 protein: CASSPTAPWQETQYF
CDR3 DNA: TGTGCCAGCAGCCCGACAGCCCCCTGGCAAGAGACCCAGTACTTC

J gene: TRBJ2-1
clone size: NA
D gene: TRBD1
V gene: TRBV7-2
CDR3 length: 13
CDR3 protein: CASSRTGDNVQFF
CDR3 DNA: TGTGCCAGCAGCAGGACAGGGGACAATGTGCAGTTCTTC

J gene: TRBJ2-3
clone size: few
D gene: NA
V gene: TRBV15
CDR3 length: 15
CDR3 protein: CATSRRGQGTDTQYF
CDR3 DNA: TGTGCCACCAGCAGACGAGGGCAGGGTACAGATACGCAGTATTTT

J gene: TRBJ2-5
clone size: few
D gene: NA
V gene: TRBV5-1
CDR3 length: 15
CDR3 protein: CASSLEGGREETQYF
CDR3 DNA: TGCGCCAGCAGCTTGGAGGGGGGACGGGAGGAGACCCAGTACTTC

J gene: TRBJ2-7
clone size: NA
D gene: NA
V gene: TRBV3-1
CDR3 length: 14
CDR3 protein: CASSQPSRGNEQYF
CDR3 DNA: TGTGCCAGCAGCCAACCATCGAGGGGGAACGAGCAGTACTTC

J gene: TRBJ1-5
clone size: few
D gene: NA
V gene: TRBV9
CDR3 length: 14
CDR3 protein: CASSVGIGTQPQHF
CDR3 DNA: TGTGCCAGCAGCGTAGGGATAGGCACTCAGCCCCAGCATTTT

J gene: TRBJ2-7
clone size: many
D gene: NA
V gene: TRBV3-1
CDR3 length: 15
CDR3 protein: CASSQDRLMEDEQYF
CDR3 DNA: TGTGCCAGCAGCCAAGATAGGCTAATGGAAGACGAGCAGTACTTC

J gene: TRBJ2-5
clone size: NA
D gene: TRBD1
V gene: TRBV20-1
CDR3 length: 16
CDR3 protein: CSAGAQGTGGVETQYF
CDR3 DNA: TGCAGTGCTGGAGCGCAGGGGACAGGGGGCGTGGAGACCCAGTACTTC

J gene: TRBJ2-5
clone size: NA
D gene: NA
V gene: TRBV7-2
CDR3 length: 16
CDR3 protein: CASSPLRDPFRGTQYF
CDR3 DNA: TGTGCCAGCAGCCCCCTCCGGGACCCCTTCAGGGGGACCCAGTACTTC

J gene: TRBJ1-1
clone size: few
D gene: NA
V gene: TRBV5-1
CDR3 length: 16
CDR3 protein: CASSLVWDIGNTEAFF
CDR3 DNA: TGCGCCAGCAGCTTGGTTTGGGACATCGGAAACACTGAAGCTTTCTTT

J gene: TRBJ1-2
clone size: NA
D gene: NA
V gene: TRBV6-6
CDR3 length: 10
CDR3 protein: CASASDGYTF
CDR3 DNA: TGTGCCAGCGCTTCCGATGGCTACACCTTC

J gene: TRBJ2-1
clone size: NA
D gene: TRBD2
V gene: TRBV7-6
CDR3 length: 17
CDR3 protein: CASSLWVSGGLPGEQFF
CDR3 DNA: TGTGCCAGCAGCTTATGGGTTAGCGGGGGTCTCCCCGGAGAGCAGTTCTTC

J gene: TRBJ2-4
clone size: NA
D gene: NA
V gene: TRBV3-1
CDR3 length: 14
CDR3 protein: CASSQGPASWEQYF
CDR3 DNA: TGTGCCAGCAGCCAAGGGCCGGCTAGTTGGGAGCAGTACTTC

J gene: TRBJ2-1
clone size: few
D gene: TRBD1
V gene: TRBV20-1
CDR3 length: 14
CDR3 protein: CSATGQGPYNEQFF
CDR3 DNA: TGCAGTGCTACGGGACAGGGGCCTTACAATGAGCAGTTCTTC

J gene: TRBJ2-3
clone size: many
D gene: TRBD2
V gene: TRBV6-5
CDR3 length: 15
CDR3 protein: CASSLLAAHADTQYF
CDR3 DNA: TGTGCCAGCAGCCTCCTAGCGGCTCACGCAGATACGCAGTATTTT

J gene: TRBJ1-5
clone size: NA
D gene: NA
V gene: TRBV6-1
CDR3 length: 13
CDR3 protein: CASSEGWDQPQHF
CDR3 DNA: TGTGCCAGCAGTGAAGGTTGGGATCAGCCCCAGCATTTT

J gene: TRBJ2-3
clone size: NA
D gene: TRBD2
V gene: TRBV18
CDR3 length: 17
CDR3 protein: CASSPPNRAGGRDTQYF
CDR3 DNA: TGTGCCAGCTCACCACCGAATCGAGCGGGGGGGCGTGATACGCAGTATTTT

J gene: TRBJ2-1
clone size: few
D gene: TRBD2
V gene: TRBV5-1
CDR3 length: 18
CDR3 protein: CASSLVFSSGGKRNEQFF
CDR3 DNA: TGCGCCAGCAGCTTGGTGTTCTCTAGCGGGGGTAAGAGGAATGAGCAGTTCTTC

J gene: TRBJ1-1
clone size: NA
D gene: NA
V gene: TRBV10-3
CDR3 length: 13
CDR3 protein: CAISDLRNTEAFF
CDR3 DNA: TGTGCCATCAGTGACTTGCGGAACACTGAAGCTTTCTTT

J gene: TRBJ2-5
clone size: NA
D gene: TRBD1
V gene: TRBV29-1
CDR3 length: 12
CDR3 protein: CSGTGGRETQYF
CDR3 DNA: TGCAGCGGGACAGGGGGGAGGGAGACCCAGTACTTC

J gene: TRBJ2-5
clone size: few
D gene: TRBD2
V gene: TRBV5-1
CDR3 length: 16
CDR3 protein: CASSLVPTSDQETQYF
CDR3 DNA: TGCGCCAGCAGCTTGGTCCCTACTAGCGACCAAGAGACCCAGTACTTC

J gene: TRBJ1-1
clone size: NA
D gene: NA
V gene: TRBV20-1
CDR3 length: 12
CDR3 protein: CSASGINTEAFF
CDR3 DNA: TGCAGTGCCTCCGGGATTAACACTGAAGCTTTCTTT

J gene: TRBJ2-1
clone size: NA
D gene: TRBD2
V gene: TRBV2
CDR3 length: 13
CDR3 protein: CASSRLAGTEQFF
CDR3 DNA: TGTGCCAGCAGTCGTCTAGCGGGGACTGAGCAGTTCTTC

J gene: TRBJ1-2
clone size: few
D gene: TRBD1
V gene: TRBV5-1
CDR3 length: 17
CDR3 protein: CASSQESIGTGTYGYTF
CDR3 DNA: TGCGCCAGCAGCCAGGAGAGTATCGGGACAGGGACCTATGGCTACACCTTC

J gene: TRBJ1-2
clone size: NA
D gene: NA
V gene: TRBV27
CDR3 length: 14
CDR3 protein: CASSPNQRGSGYTF
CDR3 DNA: TGTGCCAGCAGTCCCAACCAGCGGGGGTCAGGCTACACCTTC

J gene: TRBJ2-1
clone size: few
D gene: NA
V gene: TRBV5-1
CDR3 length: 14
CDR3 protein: CASSPWTSPQSLFF
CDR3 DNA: TGCGCCAGCAGCCCATGGACCAGCCCTCAATCCCTGTTCTTC

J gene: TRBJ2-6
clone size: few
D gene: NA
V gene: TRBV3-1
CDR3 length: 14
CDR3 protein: CASSQDSFTGVLTF
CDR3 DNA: TGTGCCAGCAGCCAAGACAGCTTTACAGGCGTCCTGACTTTC

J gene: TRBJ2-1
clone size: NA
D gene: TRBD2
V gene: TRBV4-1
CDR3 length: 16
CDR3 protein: CASSQVRPGLDNEQFF
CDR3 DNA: TGCGCCAGCAGCCAAGTTCGGCCAGGACTAGACAATGAGCAGTTCTTC

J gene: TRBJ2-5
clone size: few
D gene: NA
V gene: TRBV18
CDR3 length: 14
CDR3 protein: CASSPPVTAETQYF
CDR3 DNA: TGTGCCAGCTCACCACCGGTGACGGCGGAGACCCAGTACTTC

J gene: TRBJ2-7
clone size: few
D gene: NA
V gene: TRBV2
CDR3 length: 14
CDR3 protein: CASTTATGNYEQYF
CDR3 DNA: TGTGCCAGCACCACCGCGACTGGGAACTACGAGCAGTACTTC

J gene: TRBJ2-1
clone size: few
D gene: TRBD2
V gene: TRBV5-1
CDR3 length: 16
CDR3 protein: CASSRSGTSGYNEQFF
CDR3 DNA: TGCGCCAGCAGCAGATCCGGGACTAGCGGCTACAATGAGCAGTTCTTC

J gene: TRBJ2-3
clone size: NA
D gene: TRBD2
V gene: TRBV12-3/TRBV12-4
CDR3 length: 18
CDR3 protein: CASSFGAGGFSSTDTQYF
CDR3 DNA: TGTGCCAGCAGTTTCGGAGCGGGGGGGTTTTCTAGCACAGATACGCAGTATTTT

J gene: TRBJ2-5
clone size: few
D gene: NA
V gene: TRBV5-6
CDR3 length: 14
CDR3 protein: CASSSLNTGETQYF
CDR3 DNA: TGTGCCAGCAGCTCATTAAACACGGGGGAGACCCAGTACTTC

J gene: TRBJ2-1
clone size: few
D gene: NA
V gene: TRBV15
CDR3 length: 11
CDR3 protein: CATSRGNEQFF
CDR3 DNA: TGTGCCACCAGCAGAGGCAATGAGCAGTTCTTC

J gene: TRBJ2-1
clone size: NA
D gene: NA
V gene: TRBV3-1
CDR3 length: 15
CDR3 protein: CASSPVEGTYNEQFF
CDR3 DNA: TGTGCCAGCAGCCCCGTCGAGGGGACATACAATGAGCAGTTCTTC

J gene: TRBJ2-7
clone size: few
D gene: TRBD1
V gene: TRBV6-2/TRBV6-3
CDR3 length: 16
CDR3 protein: CASSVVIGTASYEQYF
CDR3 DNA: TGTGCCAGCAGTGTCGTGATCGGGACAGCTTCCTACGAGCAGTACTTC

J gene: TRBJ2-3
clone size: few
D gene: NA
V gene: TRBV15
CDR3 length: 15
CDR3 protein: CATRAGASHTDTQYF
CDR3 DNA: TGTGCCACCCGAGCAGGGGCGAGTCACACAGATACGCAGTATTTT

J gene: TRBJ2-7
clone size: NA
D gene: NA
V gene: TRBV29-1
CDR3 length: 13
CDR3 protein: CSVSGTGIYEQYF
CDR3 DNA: TGCAGCGTATCCGGGACTGGGATCTACGAGCAGTACTTC

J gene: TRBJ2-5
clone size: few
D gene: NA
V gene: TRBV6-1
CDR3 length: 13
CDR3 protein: CASSEYPGETQYF
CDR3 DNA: TGTGCCAGCAGTGAATACCCCGGGGAGACCCAGTACTTC

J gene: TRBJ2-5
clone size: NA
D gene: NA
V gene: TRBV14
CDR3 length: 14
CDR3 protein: CASSARSGGETQYF
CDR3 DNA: TGTGCCAGCAGCGCACGTTCTGGGGGCGAGACCCAGTACTTC